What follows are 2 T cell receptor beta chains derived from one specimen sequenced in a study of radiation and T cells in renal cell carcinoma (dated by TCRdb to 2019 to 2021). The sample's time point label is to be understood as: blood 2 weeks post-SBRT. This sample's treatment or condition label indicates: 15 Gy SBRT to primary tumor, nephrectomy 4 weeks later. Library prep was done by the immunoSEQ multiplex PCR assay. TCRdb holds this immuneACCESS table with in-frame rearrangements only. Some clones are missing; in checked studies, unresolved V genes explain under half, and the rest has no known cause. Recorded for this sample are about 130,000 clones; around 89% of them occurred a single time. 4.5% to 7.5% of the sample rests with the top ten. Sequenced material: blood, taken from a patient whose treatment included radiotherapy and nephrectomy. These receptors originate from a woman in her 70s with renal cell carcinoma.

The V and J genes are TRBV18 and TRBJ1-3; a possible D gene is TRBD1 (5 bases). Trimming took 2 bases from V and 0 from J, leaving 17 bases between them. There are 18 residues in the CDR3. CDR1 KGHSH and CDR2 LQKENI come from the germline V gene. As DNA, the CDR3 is TGTGCCAGCTCACCATTGTACGGGGCAGGCAACTCTGGAAACACCATATATTTT. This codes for CASSPLYGAGNSGNTIYF.

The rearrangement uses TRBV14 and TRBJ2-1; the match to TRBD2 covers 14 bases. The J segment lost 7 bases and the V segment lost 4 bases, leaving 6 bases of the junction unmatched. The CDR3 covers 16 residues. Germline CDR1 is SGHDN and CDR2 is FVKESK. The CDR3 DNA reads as TGTGCCAGCAGCCGCGGACTAGCGGGGGGTTGGAATGAGCAGTTCTTC. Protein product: CASSRGLAGGWNEQFF.